This T cell receptor beta chain was recorded in a study of blood T cell repertoires in COVID-19 (dated by TCRdb to 2018 to 2020). With regard to the full study: The collaborator samples originated in the United States, Italy and Spain and spanned the acute and convalescent phases of COVID-19. Deeply sampled blood TCRbeta repertoires from subjects exposed to, actively infected with, or recovered from COVID-19 were included in the dataset. Where available, HLA class I and class II types were taken from metadata supplied by the sample provider and were not determined by assay-based typing. The prospective study material was composed of cDNA or gDNA derived from T cells, B-cell-depleted T cells, or PBMCs. A de-identified subject ID, COVID-19 status, age in years and sex were almost always included in the sample metadata. The repertoires were released in a freely available public database meant as a resource for research on the immune response to SARS-CoV-2. The samples were drawn from the first 160 participants of the ongoing ImmuneRACE study and from 950 to 1,500 subjects provided by 6 global collaborators.

TCRbeta CDR3 regions were amplified from genomic DNA using the immunoSEQ Assay, a bias-controlled multiplex PCR. On the authors' methods: The number of nucleated cells in each sample was estimated by amplification of reference gene primers within the assay. To quantify the absolute abundance of each unique TCRbeta CDR3 rearrangement, sequence reads were collapsed and filtered. For each sample, productive Simpson clonality was calculated as the square root of Simpson's diversity index over productive rearrangements. Held by TCRdb, this immuneACCESS table contains in-frame sequences only and omits some clones. Under half of the omission traces to an unresolved V gene where checked; the cause of the rest is unknown. V, J and clone size derive from that table, while D and trimming were established from the DNA sequence. The sample table shows over 200,000 clones, and 80% to 90% are seen once. Of the sample, roughly 10% is held by the ten largest clones.

Enrolling through a virtual design, the prospective study's participants ranged in age from about 18 to 100 years and lived across some 22 United States geographic areas. To assign participants to cohorts, the prospective study relied on clinical history that participants themselves reported in a screening survey and a study questionnaire. ImmuneRACE Cohort 3 recovered participants were defined by two consecutive negative NP/OP PCR tests, healthcare professional clearance, or symptom resolution. In the prospective study, whole blood, serum and a nasopharyngeal or oropharyngeal swab were collected from each participant by mobile phlebotomists. Over a roughly 2-month period, participants in the prospective study had the option of providing additional blood draws and questionnaires. Before DNA extraction, blood samples from the prospective study were shipped at room temperature or frozen. This clone showed up just once. The antigen it recognizes is unknown. The record has no base qualities; no much larger clone is one base away.

Measured from the cysteine to the phenylalanine, the CDR3 is 16 residues long. This entry keeps only the CDR3 DNA: 48 bases, framed from base 1. Trimming accounts for 6 bases at V and 10 bases at J, while the number of junction bases matched to no gene is 18. Looking up the germline V gene (reference sequence) yields CDR1 LNHDA and CDR2 SQIVND. Findings and caveats that apply to the study as a whole: How much clinical and demographic metadata was included differed by source and by participant, and the metadata was provided uncurated.

Here the chain combines TRBV19 and TRBJ2-1, with TRBD2 identical over 7 junction bases. This clonotype was sampled from a middle-aged man who had recovered from COVID-19. The sample comprised PBMCs or T cells enriched from blood (not recorded which). The CDR3 reads CASSAVSGRAGGEQFF. The DNA sequence is TGTGCCAGTAGCGCCGTAAGCGGGCGCGCCGGGGGGGAGCAGTTCTTC.